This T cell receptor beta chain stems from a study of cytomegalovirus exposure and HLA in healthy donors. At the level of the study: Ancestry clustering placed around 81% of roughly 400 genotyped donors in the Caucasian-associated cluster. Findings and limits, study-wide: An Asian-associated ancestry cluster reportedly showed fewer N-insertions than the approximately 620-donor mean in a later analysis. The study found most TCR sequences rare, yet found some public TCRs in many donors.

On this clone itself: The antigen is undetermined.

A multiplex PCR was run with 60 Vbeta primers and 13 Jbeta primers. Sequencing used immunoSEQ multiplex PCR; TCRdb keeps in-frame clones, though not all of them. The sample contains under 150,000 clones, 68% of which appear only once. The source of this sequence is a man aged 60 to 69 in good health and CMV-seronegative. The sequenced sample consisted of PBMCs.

The DNA for the CDR3 is TGCGCCAGCAGTTCCGGAACGTGGGACAGGGAAGGTTTGAACACTGAAGCTTTCTTT. Protein sequence: CASSSGTWDREGLNTEAFF. The chain uses TRBV23-1 and TRBJ1-1, with TRBD1 identical over 9 bases. TRBV23-1 falls under the ORF class, with uncertain function. V dropped 5 bases and J dropped 0; count of bases not matched to a gene: 16. The CDR3 consists of 19 residues.